Shown below are 10 T cell receptor beta chains from a single sample sequenced in a study of CD8 T cells in Susac syndrome. The RNA input was 0.5 to 1 ug, and it was reverse transcribed with random hexamers. Each CDR3 protein is one row after TCRdb ran MiXCR on the immunoSEQ multiplex PCR reads. Of 67,000 or so distinct CDR3 sequences listed, 90% to 95% are singletons. Sequenced input: CD4+ T cells from PBMCs. The source of these receptors is a human donor with Susac syndrome.

The rearrangement links TRBV18 to TRBJ2-3; 11 bases are a match to TRBD2. Germline V lookup: CDR1 KGHSH, CDR2 LQKENI. The V and J ends lost 5 bases and 1 base, in that order; junction bases with no gene match: 5. The CDR3 has 16 residues. The CDR3, as DNA: TGTGCCAGCTCATTCCAGACTAGCGGGGGCACAGATACGCAGTATTTT. It yields the protein CASSFQTSGGTDTQYF. The full variable domain, completed using reference TRBV18 and TRBJ2-3, is NAGVMQNPRHLVRRRGQEARLRCSPMKGHSHVYWYRQLPEEGLKFMVYLQKENIIDESGMPKERFSAEFPKEGPSILRIQQVVRGDSAAYFCASSFQTSGGTDTQYFGPGTRLTVL.

The genes are TRBV20-1 and TRBJ2-5; D gene ambiguous. V was cut by 1 base and J by 0 bases, with 12 bases left in between. Per germline, CDR1 DFQATT and CDR2 SNEGSKA (reference sequence). The CDR3 runs to 15 residues. The CDR3 here is CSARALPGNQETQYF. DNA for the CDR3: TGCAGTGCTAGAGCCCTCCCCGGTAACCAAGAGACCCAGTACTTC.

The chain couples TRBV6-5 to TRBJ2-2; 8 bases align to TRBD1. The CDR3 has 14 amino acids. Germline V gene lookup returns CDR1 MNHEY and CDR2 SVGAGI. V lost 5 bases to trimming and J lost 4 bases; unmatched junction nucleotides: 3. The CDR3, as DNA: TGTGCCAGCAGTCGGACAGGGAGCACCGGGGAGCTGTTTTTT. The encoded protein is CASSRTGSTGELFF.

The chain links TRBV7-9 to TRBJ1-3; the D is unclear. The CDR3 length is 13 residues. Germline CDR1 reads SEHNR; CDR2 reads FQNEAQ (reference sequence). Deletions cut 6 bases from V and 1 base from J, with 7 bases between. CDR3 protein: CASSSGSGNTIYF. CDR3 bases: TGTGCCAGCAGTTCTGGGTCTGGAAACACCATATATTTT.

The chain is built from TRBV28 and TRBJ2-3; 7 bases are a match to TRBD1. The CDR3 loop spans 15 amino acids. Trimming took 3 bases from V and 4 from J; bases not matched to a gene: 7. Germline V CDR1 and CDR2: MDHEN, SYDVKM. The chain's CDR3 is CASSFRRQGSDTQYF. CDR3 coding DNA: TGTGCCAGCAGTTTCCGTAGACAGGGATCAGATACGCAGTATTTT.

The J gene is TRBJ2-3, the V gene TRBV20-1, with TRBD1 identical over 7 bases. The CDR3 loop spans 13 amino acids. V shed 6 bases, J shed 4 bases, and the junction held 7 bases outside the gene matches. The V gene's germline CDR1 is DFQATT and CDR2 SNEGSKA (reference sequence). In DNA, the CDR3 is TGCAGTGCAGGTCAGGGGGATTCAGATACGCAGTATTTT. Amino acids: CSAGQGDSDTQYF.

This rearrangement joins TRBV9 to TRBJ2-7; TRBD1 matches 9 bases. This CDR3 comprises 13 residues. V gave up 3 bases and J gave up 5 bases; unmatched junction bases: 3. The germline gives CDR1 SGDLS, CDR2 YYNGEE. CDR3 residues: CASSAGTGNEQYF. The CDR3, as DNA: TGTGCCAGCAGCGCCGGGACAGGGAACGAGCAGTACTTC.

J is TRBJ2-1 and V is TRBV15; 8 nucleotides agree with TRBD2. The CDR3 is 15 amino acids. Per the germline V gene, CDR1 is LNHNV and CDR2 is YYDKDF (reference sequence). J lost 4 bases, V lost 6 bases, and 8 bases had no gene match. CDR3 sequence reads: CATRPGSGVYNEQFF. CDR3 nucleotides: TGTGCCACCAGGCCGGGTAGCGGGGTATACAATGAGCAGTTCTTC. Full variable domain (remainder filled in from reference TRBV15 and TRBJ2-1): DAMVIQNPRYQVTQFGKPVTLSCSQTLNHNVMYWYQQKSSQAPKLLFHYYDKDFNNEADTPDNFQSRRPNTSFCFLDIRSPGLGDTAMYLCATRPGSGVYNEQFFGPGTRLTVL.

The chain recombines TRBV15 with TRBJ1-2; 7 bases agree with TRBD1. The CDR3 is 14 amino acids. Germline V CDR1 and CDR2: LNHNV, YYDKDF (reference sequence). J gave up 9 bases and V 0 bases, and 7 bases lay outside the gene matches. CDR3 DNA sequence: TGTGCCACCAGCAGAGAAGGAGGGGGCCGTAGCTACACCTTC. It yields the protein CATSREGGGRSYTF.

This chain connects TRBV7-2 to TRBJ2-2; tentative D call: TRBD1 (7 bases). This CDR3 comprises 17 residues. Per the germline V gene, CDR1 is SGHTA and CDR2 is FQGNSA. V was shortened by 5 bases and J by 6 bases, with 22 bases between the two germline ends. DNA of the CDR3: TGTGCCAGCAGCCCATACTTCGGAGGGGGCTCGTCCGGGGAGCTGTTTTTT. Protein sequence: CASSPYFGGGSSGELFF.